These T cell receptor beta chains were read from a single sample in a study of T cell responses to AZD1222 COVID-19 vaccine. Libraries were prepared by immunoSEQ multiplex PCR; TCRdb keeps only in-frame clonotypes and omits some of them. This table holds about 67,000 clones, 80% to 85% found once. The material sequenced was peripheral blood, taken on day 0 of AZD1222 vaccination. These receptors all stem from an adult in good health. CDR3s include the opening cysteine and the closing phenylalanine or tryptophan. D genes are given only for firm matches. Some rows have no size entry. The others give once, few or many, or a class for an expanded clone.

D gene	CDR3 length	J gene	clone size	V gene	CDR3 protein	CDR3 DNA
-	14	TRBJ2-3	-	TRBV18	CASSPLQSTDTQYF	TGTGCCAGCTCACCACTCCAGAGCACAGATACGCAGTATTTT
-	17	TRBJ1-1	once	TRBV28	CASIMTQGGRVNTEAFF	TGTGCCAGCATTATGACTCAGGGAGGCCGGGTGAACACTGAAGCTTTCTTT
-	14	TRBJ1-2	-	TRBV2	CASNPGNLETGYTF	TGTGCCAGCAATCCAGGGAATTTGGAAACTGGCTACACCTTC
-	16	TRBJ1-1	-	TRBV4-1	CASSQDARDGAAEAFF	TGCGCCAGCAGCCAAGATGCCAGGGACGGAGCGGCTGAAGCTTTCTTT
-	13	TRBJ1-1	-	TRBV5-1	CASARQENTEAFF	TGCGCCAGCGCTCGACAGGAGAACACTGAAGCTTTCTTT
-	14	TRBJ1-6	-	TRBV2	CASTKKLNNSPLHF	TGTGCCAGCACTAAGAAACTGAATAATTCACCCCTCCACTTT
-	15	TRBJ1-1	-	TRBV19	CASTEGVFLGAEAFF	TGTGCCAGTACGGAGGGGGTTTTTTTGGGGGCTGAAGCTTTCTTT
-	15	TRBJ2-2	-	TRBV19	CASSMRSWGTGELFF	TGTGCCAGTAGTATGAGGTCCTGGGGCACCGGGGAGCTGTTTTTT
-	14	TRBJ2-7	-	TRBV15	CATKPARKSYEQYF	TGTGCCACCAAACCCGCACGAAAATCCTACGAGCAGTACTTC
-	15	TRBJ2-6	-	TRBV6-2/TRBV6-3	CASSSRPGGANVLTF	TGTGCCAGCAGTTCCCGTCCGGGTGGGGCCAACGTCCTGACTTTC
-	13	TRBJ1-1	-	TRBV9	CASSQEGYTEAFF	TGTGCCAGCAGCCAGGAGGGTTACACTGAAGCTTTCTTT
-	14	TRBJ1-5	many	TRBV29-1	CSVETRGPTRSQHF	TGCAGCGTTGAAACCCGGGGGCCTACACGCTCCCAGCATTTT
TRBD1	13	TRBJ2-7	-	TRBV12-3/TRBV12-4	CASRAQGFYEQYF	TGTGCCAGCAGAGCACAGGGGTTCTACGAGCAGTACTTC
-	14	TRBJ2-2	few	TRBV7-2	CASRLRQNTGELFF	TGTGCCAGCAGACTGAGGCAGAACACCGGGGAGCTGTTTTTT
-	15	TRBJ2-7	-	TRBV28	CASSLAVPGLDEQYF	TGTGCCAGCAGTTTGGCGGTCCCCGGCTTGGACGAGCAGTACTTC
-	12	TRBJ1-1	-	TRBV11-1	CASSLIWGEAFF	TGTGCCAGCAGCTTAATTTGGGGAGAAGCTTTCTTT
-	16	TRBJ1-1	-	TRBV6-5	CASSYVVTPGGTEAFF	TGTGCCAGCAGTTACGTAGTGACCCCCGGCGGGACTGAAGCTTTCTTT
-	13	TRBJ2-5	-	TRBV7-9	CASSLVQQETQYF	TGTGCCAGCAGCTTAGTCCAGCAAGAGACCCAGTACTTC
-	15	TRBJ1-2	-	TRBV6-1	CASSESLGRGDGYTF	TGTGCCAGCAGTGAAAGCTTGGGCAGGGGAGACGGCTACACCTTC
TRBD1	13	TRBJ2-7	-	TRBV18	CASNRQGSHEQYF	TGTGCCAGCAACAGACAGGGCTCCCACGAGCAGTACTTC
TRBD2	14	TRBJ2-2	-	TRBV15	CATSGLAGVGELFF	TGTGCCACCAGCGGGCTAGCGGGAGTCGGGGAGCTGTTTTTT
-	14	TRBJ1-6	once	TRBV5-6	CASSYRVGNSPLHF	TGTGCCAGCAGTTACAGGGTGGGAAATTCACCCCTCCACTTT
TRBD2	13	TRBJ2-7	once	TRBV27	CASSKREGRGQYF	TGTGCCAGCAGTAAGCGGGAGGGGCGTGGGCAGTACTTC
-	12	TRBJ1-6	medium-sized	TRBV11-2	CASSHRNSPLHF	TGTGCCAGCAGCCACAGGAATTCACCCCTCCACTTT
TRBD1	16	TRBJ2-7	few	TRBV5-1	CASSRGDRRSSYEQYF	TGCGCCAGCAGCCGAGGGGACAGGAGGAGCTCCTACGAGCAGTACTTC
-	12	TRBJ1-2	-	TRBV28	CASSPNGDGYTF	TGTGCCAGCAGTCCAAATGGGGATGGCTACACCTTC
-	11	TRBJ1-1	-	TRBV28	CASSSSIEAFF	TGTGCCAGCAGCTCCTCTATTGAAGCTTTCTTT
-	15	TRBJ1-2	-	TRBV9	CASSVATTGNYGYTF	TGTGCCAGCAGCGTAGCGACAACGGGGAACTATGGCTACACCTTC
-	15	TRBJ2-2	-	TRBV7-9	CASRVSTGSTGELFF	TGTGCCAGCAGAGTGTCGACAGGCTCCACCGGGGAGCTGTTTTTT
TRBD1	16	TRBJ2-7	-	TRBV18	CASSPTGQGFVYEQYF	TGTGCCAGCTCACCAACGGGACAGGGGTTTGTCTACGAGCAGTACTTC
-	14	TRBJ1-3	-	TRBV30	CAWSVATIGNTIYF	TGTGCCTGGAGTGTAGCCACAATTGGAAACACCATATATTTT
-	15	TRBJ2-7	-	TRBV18	CASSPTQIQPYEQYF	TGTGCCAGCTCACCTACCCAGATCCAGCCCTACGAGCAGTACTTC
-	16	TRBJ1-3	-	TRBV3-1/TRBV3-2	CASSRGKPGAGNTIYF	TGTGCCAGCAGCCGCGGCAAACCTGGGGCTGGAAACACCATATATTTT
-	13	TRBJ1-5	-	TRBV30	CAWSVGSNQPQHF	TGTGCCTGGAGTGTTGGTAGCAATCAGCCCCAGCATTTT
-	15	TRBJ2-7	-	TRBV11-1	CASRVGAGLEYEQYF	TGTGCCAGCAGAGTGGGGGCAGGCTTGGAATACGAGCAGTACTTC
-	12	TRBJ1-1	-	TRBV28	CASSFHNTEAFF	TGTGCCAGCAGTTTTCATAACACTGAAGCTTTCTTT
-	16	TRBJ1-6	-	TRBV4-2	CASSQEGGRDNSPLHF	TGTGCCAGCAGCCAAGAAGGGGGGCGGGATAATTCACCCCTCCACTTT
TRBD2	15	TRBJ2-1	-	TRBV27	CASSLMTSGSGEQFF	TGTGCCAGCAGTCTCATGACTAGCGGGAGCGGTGAGCAGTTCTTC
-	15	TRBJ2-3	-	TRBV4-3	CASSRGDIETDTQYF	TGCGCCAGCAGCCGGGGGGACATCGAAACAGATACGCAGTATTTT
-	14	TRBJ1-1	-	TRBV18	CASSPDRDYTEAFF	TGTGCCAGCTCACCAGACCGGGACTACACTGAAGCTTTCTTT
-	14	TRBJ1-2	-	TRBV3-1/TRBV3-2	CASSLSEGSYGYTF	TGTGCCAGCAGTCTTTCTGAAGGGTCCTATGGCTACACCTTC
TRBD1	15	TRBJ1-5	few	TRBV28	CASTPRTGGFQPQHF	TGTGCCAGCACCCCACGGACAGGGGGCTTTCAGCCCCAGCATTTT
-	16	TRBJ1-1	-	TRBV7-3	CASSLTADGLNTEAFF	TGTGCCAGCAGCTTAACGGCGGACGGTTTAAACACTGAAGCTTTCTTT
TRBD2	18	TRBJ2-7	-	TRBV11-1	CASSLAPIQSGGAGEQYF	TGTGCCAGCAGCTTAGCCCCGATCCAAAGCGGGGGGGCCGGCGAGCAGTACTTC
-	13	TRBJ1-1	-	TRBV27	CASSFRLNTEAFF	TGTGCCAGCAGTTTTAGGCTGAACACTGAAGCTTTCTTT
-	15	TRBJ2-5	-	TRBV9	CASSVEGGHQETQYF	TGTGCCAGCAGCGTCGAGGGGGGGCACCAAGAGACCCAGTACTTC
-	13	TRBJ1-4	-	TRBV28	CASIGLGVEKLFF	TGTGCCAGCATTGGACTGGGGGTTGAAAAACTGTTTTTT
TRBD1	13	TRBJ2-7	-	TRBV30	CAFGTGSRTEQYF	TGTGCCTTTGGGACAGGGTCGAGAACCGAGCAGTACTTC
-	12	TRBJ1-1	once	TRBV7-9	CASSLGHPEAFF	TGTGCCAGCAGCCTGGGACACCCGGAAGCTTTCTTT
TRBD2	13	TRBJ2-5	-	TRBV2	CASRVGTKETQYF	TGTGCCAGCAGAGTGGGGACTAAAGAGACCCAGTACTTC
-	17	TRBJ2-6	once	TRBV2	CASRINRASSGANVLTF	TGTGCCAGCAGAATTAACAGGGCTAGCTCTGGGGCCAACGTCCTGACTTTC
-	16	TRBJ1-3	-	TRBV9	CASRAGGASSGNTIYF	TGTGCCAGCAGGGCCGGGGGCGCCAGCTCTGGAAACACCATATATTTT
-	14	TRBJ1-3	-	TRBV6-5	CASSPGTQQNTIYF	TGTGCCAGCAGTCCCGGGACACAGCAAAACACCATATATTTT
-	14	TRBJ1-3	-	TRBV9	CASSRDTDGNTIYF	TGTGCCAGCAGCCGGGATACGGACGGAAACACCATATATTTT
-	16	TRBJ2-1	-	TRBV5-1	CASSLPGASRGNEQFF	TGCGCCAGCAGCTTGCCCGGAGCCAGTAGGGGCAATGAGCAGTTCTTC